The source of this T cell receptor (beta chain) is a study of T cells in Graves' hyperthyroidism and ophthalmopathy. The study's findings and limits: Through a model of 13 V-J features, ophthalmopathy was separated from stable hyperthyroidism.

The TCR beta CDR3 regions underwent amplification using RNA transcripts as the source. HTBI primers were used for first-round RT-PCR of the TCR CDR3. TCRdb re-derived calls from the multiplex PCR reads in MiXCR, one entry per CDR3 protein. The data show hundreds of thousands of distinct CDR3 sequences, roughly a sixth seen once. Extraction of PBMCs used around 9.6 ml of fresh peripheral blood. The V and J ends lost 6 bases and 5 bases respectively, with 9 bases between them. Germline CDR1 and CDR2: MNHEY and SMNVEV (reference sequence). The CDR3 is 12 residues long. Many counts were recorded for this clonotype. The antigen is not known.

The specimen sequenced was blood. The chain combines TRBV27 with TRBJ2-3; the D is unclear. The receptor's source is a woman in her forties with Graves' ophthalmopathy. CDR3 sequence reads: CASSLTGDTQYF. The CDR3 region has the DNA TGTGCCAGCAGCCTGACGGGAGATACGCAGTATTTT.